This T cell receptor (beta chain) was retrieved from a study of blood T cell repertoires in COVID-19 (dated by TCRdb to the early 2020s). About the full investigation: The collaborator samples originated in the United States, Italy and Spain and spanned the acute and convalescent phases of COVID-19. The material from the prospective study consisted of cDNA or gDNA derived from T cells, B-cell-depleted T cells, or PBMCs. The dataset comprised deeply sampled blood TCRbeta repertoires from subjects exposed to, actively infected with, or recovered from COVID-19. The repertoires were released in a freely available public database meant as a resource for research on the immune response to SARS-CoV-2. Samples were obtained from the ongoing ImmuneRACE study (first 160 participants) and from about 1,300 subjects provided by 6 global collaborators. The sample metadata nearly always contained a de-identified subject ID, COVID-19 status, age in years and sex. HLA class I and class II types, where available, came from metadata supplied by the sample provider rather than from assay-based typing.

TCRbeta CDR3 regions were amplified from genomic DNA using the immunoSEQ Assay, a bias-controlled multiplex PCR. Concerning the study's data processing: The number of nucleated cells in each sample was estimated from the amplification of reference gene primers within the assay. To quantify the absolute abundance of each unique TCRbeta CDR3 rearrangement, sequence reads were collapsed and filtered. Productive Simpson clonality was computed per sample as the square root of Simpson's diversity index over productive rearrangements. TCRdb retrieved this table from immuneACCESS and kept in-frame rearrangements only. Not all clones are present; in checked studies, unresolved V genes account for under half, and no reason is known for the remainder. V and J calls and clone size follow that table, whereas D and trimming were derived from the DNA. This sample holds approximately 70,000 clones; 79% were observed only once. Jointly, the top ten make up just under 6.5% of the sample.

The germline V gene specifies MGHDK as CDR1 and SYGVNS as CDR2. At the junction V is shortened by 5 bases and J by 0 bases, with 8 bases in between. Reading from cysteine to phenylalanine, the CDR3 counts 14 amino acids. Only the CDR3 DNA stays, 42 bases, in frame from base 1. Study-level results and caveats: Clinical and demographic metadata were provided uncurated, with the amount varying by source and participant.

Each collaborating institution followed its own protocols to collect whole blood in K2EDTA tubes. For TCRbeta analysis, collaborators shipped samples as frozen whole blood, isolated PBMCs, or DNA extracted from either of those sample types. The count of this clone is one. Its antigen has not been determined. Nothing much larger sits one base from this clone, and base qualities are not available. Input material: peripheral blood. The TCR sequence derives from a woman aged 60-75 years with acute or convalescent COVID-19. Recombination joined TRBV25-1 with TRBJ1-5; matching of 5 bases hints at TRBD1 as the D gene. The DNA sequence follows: TGTGCCAGCAGTAGGGGCCATAGCAATCAGCCCCAGCATTTT. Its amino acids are CASSRGHSNQPQHF.